The 32 T cell receptor beta chains below come from one sample, sequenced in a study of molecular identifiers for immune sequencing clone quantification. TCRdb used MiXCR to reprocess the PCR reads, holding one entry per CDR3 protein. The top ten hold approximately 0.75% of the sample, which has under 800,000 distinct CDR3 sequences, 25% seen once. Sequenced material: naive CD8+ T cells from blood, with Jurkat cell RNA spiked in. Subset denoted: FACS-sorted CD8+CD4-CCR7+CD45RA+ naive T cells. The origin of the receptors is a human donor in good health. Some libraries in this study had Jurkat cell RNA spiked in.

This clonotype was picked up a small number of times. This chain links TRBV14 with TRBJ2-5; no reliable D call. V was pared by 2 bases and J by 4 bases, with 14 bases between. This CDR3 has 15 amino acids. Germline V CDR1 and CDR2: SGHDN, FVKESK. CDR3 sequence: CASSQSMLAGETQYF. CDR3 sequence (DNA): TGTGCCAGCAGCCAATCAATGCTGGCTGGAGAGACCCAGTACTTC.

The V and J genes are TRBV24-1 and TRBJ2-1, with TRBD2 as a possible D gene (5 bases). Germline V CDR1 and CDR2: KGHDR, SFDVKD. This CDR3 is built from 13 residues. V lost 3 bases, J lost 8 bases, and 10 bases lay in between. The CDR3 loop is CATSDTREYEQFF. Written as DNA, the CDR3 is TGTGCCACCAGTGATACTCGGGAATATGAGCAGTTCTTC.

With respect to this clonotype: Sequence at one end of the junction differs from germline and may be a read error. The rearrangement links TRBV7-2 to TRBJ2-1; TRBD1 aligns across 8 bases. This CDR3 has 15 amino acids. CDR1 SGHTA and CDR2 FQGNSA come from the germline V gene. CDR3 coding DNA: TGTGCCAGCAGCCCGGACAGGGCCACCTACAATGAGAAGTTCTTC. It encodes CASSPDRATYNEKFF.

Turning to this clonotype: Its ends do not fully match the called genes, so a read error is possible. The chain joins TRBV4-3 to TRBJ2-7, with 10 bases lining up with TRBD1. The CDR3 consists of 14 residues. Germline CDR1 LGHNA, CDR2 YSLEER. CDR3 DNA sequence: TGCTCCAGCAGCCCCGGGACAGGGGTCTGGGAGCAGTACTTC. This sequence encodes CSSSPGTGVWEQYF.

A note on this clonotype: The germline gene is not matched at one end of the junction; a read error may be the cause. The chain carries TRBV5-1 and TRBJ2-1; maybe TRBD2 (6 bases). The germline V gene encodes CDR1 SGHRS and CDR2 YFSETQ. The CDR3 is 15 residues long. The CDR3 DNA reads as TGCGCCAGCAGCTGGGGCGGGAACGACTACAATGAGCAGCTCTTC. The encoded protein is CASSWGGNDYNEQLF.

This clonotype came up a few times. The chain is built from TRBV6-6 and TRBJ1-1, with D uncertain. Per germline, CDR1 MNHNY and CDR2 SVGAGI (reference sequence). The V and J ends lost 9 bases and 0 bases respectively, with 29 bases between them. This CDR3 has 19 residues. The CDR3: CASFLRVSAISIMNTEAFF. Here the CDR3 DNA reads TGTGCCAGTTTTCTTCGTGTATCAGCCATCTCCATCATGAACACTGAAGCTTTCTTT.

In its sample, this clonotype was seen once. The junction shows a germline mismatch at one end, possibly a read error. The chain combines TRBV6-5 with TRBJ2-2, with 7 positions matching TRBD2. The CDR3 has 15 amino acids. Germline CDR1 reads MNHEY; CDR2 reads SVGAGI. The CDR3 sequence: CASSSDQRGTVELFF. The CDR3 region has the DNA TGTGCCAGCAGTTCCGACCAGCGGGGAACCGTGGAGCTGTTTTTT.

This clonotype has just a few counts. The chain carries TRBV14 and TRBJ1-2; TRBD1 is a possible D gene (5 bases). This CDR3 is 14 amino acids long. The ends were cut back, 2 bases at V and 4 bases at J, with 11 bases in the middle. Germline CDR1 is SGHDN and CDR2 is FVKESK. The CDR3 DNA sequence: TGTGCCAGCAGCCAAAGAGACAGTCCCTATGGCTACACCTTC. Protein sequence: CASSQRDSPYGYTF.

For this clonotype: A read error may account for a junction end that differs from germline. The chain carries TRBV7-3 and TRBJ2-5, with a tentative D call TRBD1 (6 bases). CDR1 is SGHTA and CDR2 is FQGTGA in the germline V gene. This CDR3 spans 15 amino acids. CDR3 DNA: TGTGCCAGCAGCCCGGGACACCTTCGACAAGAGGCCCAGTACTTC. Residues: CASSPGHLRQEAQYF.

This clonotype was recorded many times. The chain uses TRBV27 and TRBJ2-7, with a weak D call TRBD1 (5 bases). Germline CDR1 is MNHEY and CDR2 is SMNVEV (reference sequence). This CDR3 is built from 13 residues. Trimming took off 5 bases at V and 2 bases at J, with 10 bases between the two ends. CDR3 nucleotides: TGTGCCAGCAGTCCAGGGATGACCTACGAGCAGTACTTC. It specifies CASSPGMTYEQYF.

This clonotype was counted many times. The chain combines TRBV20-1 with TRBJ2-7, with 9 bases matching TRBD1. CDR1 is DFQATT, CDR2 SNEGSKA, per germline (reference sequence). The V segment lost 3 bases and the J segment 4 bases; nucleotides outside the gene matches: 7. The CDR3 is 14 residues long. CDR3 region: CSARSWTGEYEQYF. DNA of the CDR3: TGCAGTGCTAGGTCATGGACAGGGGAATACGAGCAGTACTTC.

This clonotype occurred many times. The J gene is TRBJ2-7, the V gene TRBV7-9; 11 nucleotides line up with TRBD2. The V gene end was trimmed by 1 base and the J gene end by 5 bases; junction bases not matched to a gene: 7. Germline V gene lookup returns CDR1 SEHNR and CDR2 FQNEAQ (reference sequence). The CDR3 is made up of 16 amino acids. The CDR3 here is CASSLGVAGGPDEQYF. CDR3 sequence (DNA): TGTGCCAGCAGCTTAGGGGTAGCGGGGGGGCCCGACGAGCAGTACTTC.

The table lists this clonotype with a count of one. A read error may produce the germline difference seen at one junction end. J is TRBJ1-5 and V is TRBV6-2 or TRBV6-3; D remains unclear. The germline gives CDR1 MNHEY, CDR2 SVGEGT. The length of the CDR3 is 19 residues. The CDR3 bases are TGTGCCAGCAGTTACTCGAAAGGGTTAGCCTTCCAGAGCAATCCGCCCCAGCATTTT. Its translation is CASSYSKGLAFQSNPPQHF.

Of note for this clonotype: This may be a read error: a much more frequent sequence differs by one nucleotide. CDR3: CASSLYLGWNTPLHF. The CDR3 DNA reads TGTGCCAGCAGTTTATATCTGGGGTGGAATACACCCCTCCACTTT. The chain couples TRBV27 to TRBJ1-6, with D hard to call. Germline V CDR1 and CDR2: MNHEY, SMNVEV (reference sequence). V lost 1 base to trimming and J lost 11 bases, with 15 bases between them. This CDR3 region has 15 residues.

Points on this clonotype: A much larger clone lies a single base off, so this may be a read error. The chain carries TRBV7-9 and TRBJ1-1, with D possibly matching TRBD1 (5 bases). The CDR3 loop spans 13 amino acids. Germline assignment: CDR1 SEHNR and CDR2 FQNEAQ (reference sequence). The CDR3 nucleotides read TGTGCCAGCAGCGCAGGGTTTTCAACTGAAGCTCTCTTT. Translating gives CASSAGFSTEALF.

As for this clonotype: Possible read error: a much larger clone is one base away. The chain uses TRBV20-1 and TRBJ2-7; a weak D match, TRBD2 (5 bases). This CDR3 has 15 residues. Germline V gene lookup returns CDR1 DFQATT and CDR2 SNEGSKA (reference sequence). V lost 1 base to trimming and J lost 2 bases, with 15 bases between them. The CDR3 loop reads CSARVSGPSTYEQYF. DNA for the CDR3: TGCAGTGCTAGAGTTTCCGGGCCTAGCACCTACGAGCAGTACTTC.

The rearrangement uses TRBV19 and TRBJ2-2; possibly TRBD2 for D (6 bases). The CDR3 has 13 residues. The V gene lost 3 bases and the J gene lost 6 bases, with 8 bases spanning the gap. Germline V gene sequence: CDR1 LNHDA, CDR2 SQIVND (reference sequence). The CDR3 loop reads CASSMWGAGELFF. DNA for the CDR3: TGTGCCAGTAGTATGTGGGGGGCCGGGGAGCTGTTTTTT.

The sample holds many counts of this clonotype. This chain uses TRBV5-6 with TRBJ2-7, with D perhaps matching TRBD1 (6 bases). V gave up 0 bases and J gave up 2 bases, with 12 bases separating them. This CDR3 has 15 residues. Looked up from germline, CDR1 is SGHDT and CDR2 is YYEEEE. CDR3 in DNA: TGTGCCAGCAGCTTGGAACCCGGACAGACCTACGAGCAGTACTTC. Its translation: CASSLEPGQTYEQYF.

This chain links TRBV28 with TRBJ2-1, with TRBD2 matching 9 bases. The CDR3 extends over 15 amino acids. Losses at the gene ends were 7 bases for V and 7 bases for J; bases not matched to a gene: 11. Germline V gene sequence: CDR1 MDHEN, CDR2 SYDVKM. CDR3 nucleotide sequence: TGTGCCAGCAATGAAGGGACTAGCTTTGGGAATGAGCAGTTCTTC. Translation: CASNEGTSFGNEQFF.

In regard to this clonotype: An end of the junction does not agree with germline; a read error may underlie this. The chain uses TRBV7-2 and TRBJ2-5; 8 nucleotides match TRBD2. The germline gives CDR1 SGHTA, CDR2 FQGNSA. This CDR3 region has 13 residues. CDR3 in amino acids: CASCPGGPETQCF. The CDR3, as DNA: TGTGCCAGCTGTCCGGGGGGGCCAGAGACCCAGTGCTTC.

This clonotype has ten or more counts. V and J are TRBV6-6 and TRBJ2-1; maybe TRBD1 (5 bases). V was shortened by 0 bases and J by 12 bases, with 9 bases between the two germline ends. From germline, CDR1 is MNHNY and CDR2 SVGAGI (reference sequence). CDR3 size: 12 residues. Written as DNA, the CDR3 is TGTGCCAGCAGTTACTCTGGGGCGGTGCAGTTCTTC. It codes for CASSYSGAVQFF.

This chain connects TRBV27 to TRBJ2-7; D remains ambiguous. V lost 6 bases and J 9 bases, leaving 6 bases between the germline ends. The CDR3 totals 9 residues. Germline V lookup: CDR1 MNHEY, CDR2 SMNVEV (reference sequence). The CDR3: CASSFGQYF. CDR3 sequence (DNA): TGTGCCAGCAGCTTTGGGCAGTACTTC.

This clonotype was observed many times. The chain joins TRBV29-1 to TRBJ2-2; tentatively, D is TRBD1 (5 bases). The length of the CDR3 is 14 residues. Trimming left V 5 bases short and J 1 base short, with 11 bases between. Germline loops: CDR1 SQVTM, CDR2 ANQGSEA. CDR3 nucleotide sequence: TGCAGCGTTTATGGACACCGGAACACCGGGGAGCTGTTTTTT. Its translation: CSVYGHRNTGELFF.

J is TRBJ1-5 and V is TRBV28, with D perhaps matching TRBD1 (6 bases). Germline V gene data show CDR1 as MDHEN and CDR2 as SYDVKM. Trimming removed 3 bases from V and 4 bases from J, with 13 bases in between. This CDR3 spans 15 amino acids. This chain's CDR3 is CASSFRRGGNQPQHF. The CDR3 DNA is TGTGCCAGCAGTTTCCGCAGGGGAGGAAATCAGCCCCAGCATTTT.

The chain links TRBV12-3 or TRBV12-4 to TRBJ2-7; 7 bases are shared with TRBD1. The CDR3 extends over 14 amino acids. Trimming cost V 5 bases and J 3 bases; bases outside gene matches: 7. The CDR3 reads CASSRNRDSYEQYF. Here the CDR3 DNA reads TGTGCCAGCAGTCGTAATCGGGACAGCTACGAGCAGTACTTC.

This clonotype was observed many times. The V gene is TRBV28, the J gene TRBJ1-1; D not resolved. This CDR3 is built from 14 residues. V was pared by 4 bases and J by 0 bases, with 9 bases between. CDR1 MDHEN and CDR2 SYDVKM come from the germline V gene. The CDR3 is CASSWTAMNTEAFF. CDR3 sequence (DNA): TGTGCCAGCAGTTGGACGGCAATGAACACTGAAGCTTTCTTT.

As concerns this clonotype: This may arise from a read error, as a much more abundant clone is one base away. The chain combines TRBV6-2 or TRBV6-3 with TRBJ2-3, with a weak D call TRBD1 (5 bases). The last part of the DNA fits TRBJ1-5 better; the J call may be wrong. Germline CDR1 MNHEY, CDR2 SVGEGT. This CDR3 contains 18 residues. The chain's CDR3 is CASSYSTSGRGSTDTQHF. For the CDR3, the DNA is TGTGCCAGCAGTTACTCGACTAGCGGGAGGGGATCAACAGATACGCAGCATTTT.

This clonotype was counted ten times or more. This sequence joins TRBV7-2 and TRBJ2-7; D might be TRBD2 (6 bases). Germline V lookup: CDR1 SGHTA, CDR2 FQGNSA. This CDR3 has 17 amino acids. Trimming left V 4 bases short and J 1 base short, with 20 bases between. CDR3 sequence reads: CASSSSPRGGNSYEQYF. CDR3 nucleotides: TGTGCCAGCAGCTCGTCCCCGAGGGGCGGGAATTCCTACGAGCAGTACTTC.

Details on this clonotype: The junction shows a germline mismatch at one end, possibly a read error. The V gene is TRBV6-2 or TRBV6-3, the J gene TRBJ2-5, with 7 positions matching TRBD1. This CDR3 has 15 amino acids. Germline CDR1 and CDR2: MNHEY and SVGEGT. The CDR3 DNA is TGTGCCAGCAGCCACGGGACAGAAGTCCAAGAGACCCGGTACTTC. Translated: CASSHGTEVQETRYF.

This clonotype was counted between two and nine times. The chain links TRBV20-1 to TRBJ2-2, with 7 bases identical to TRBD1. The germline V gene has CDR1 DFQATT and CDR2 SNEGSKA (reference sequence). The CDR3 covers 16 residues. V lost 0 bases to trimming and J lost 0 bases; unmatched junction nucleotides: 4. CDR3 DNA sequence: TGCAGTGCTAGAGATACCGACAGGGCGAACACCGGGGAGCTGTTTTTT. Its protein product is CSARDTDRANTGELFF.

The chain links TRBV27 to TRBJ2-7; D is unclear. The germline V gene encodes CDR1 MNHEY and CDR2 SMNVEV (reference sequence). This CDR3 contains 13 residues. V lost 3 bases and J lost 3, with 9 bases in between. The DNA for the CDR3 is TGTGCCAGCAGTTTCGGGCTGCACTACGAGCAGTACTTC. This translates into CASSFGLHYEQYF.

This clonotype was seen ten or more times. CDR3 loop: CASSPLAGGGYNEQFF. The DNA of the CDR3 is TGTGCCAGCAGCCCGCTAGCGGGGGGCGGTTACAATGAGCAGTTCTTC. The gene calls are TRBV12-3 or TRBV12-4 and TRBJ2-1; 11 bases match TRBD2. This CDR3 has 16 residues. The V gene end was trimmed by 6 bases and the J gene end by 4 bases; junction bases not matched to a gene: 8.